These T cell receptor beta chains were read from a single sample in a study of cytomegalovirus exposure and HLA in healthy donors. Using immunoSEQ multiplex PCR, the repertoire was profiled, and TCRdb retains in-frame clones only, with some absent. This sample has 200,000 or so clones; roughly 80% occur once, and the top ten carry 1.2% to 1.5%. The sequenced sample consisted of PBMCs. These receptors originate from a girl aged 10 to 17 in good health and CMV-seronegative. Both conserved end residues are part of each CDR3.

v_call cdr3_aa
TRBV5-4 CASSLSVNEKLFF
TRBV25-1 CASSETTGEDEQYF
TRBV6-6 CASGDRAGQPQHF
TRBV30 CAWSERQGARTEQYF
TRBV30 CAWSGLAGTQTQYF
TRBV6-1 CASSRQERRETQYF
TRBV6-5 CASSQPRQGVRGYTF
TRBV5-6 CASSLDGTGRSSPLHF
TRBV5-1 CASSFNSGGYNEQFF
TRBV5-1 CASSRVRGQETQYF
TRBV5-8 CASSPGQANTEAFF
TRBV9 CASSVDGGRDPHSYEQYF
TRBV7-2 CASSSYRDEKLFF
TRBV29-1 CSVETGVNQPQHF
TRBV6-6 CASNLPGQGYGYTF
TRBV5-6 CASSYRGINEKLFF
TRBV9 CASSASRTGRPYNEQFF
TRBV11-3 CASSLGGTYEQYF
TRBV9 CASSVAGEFGEQYF
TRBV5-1 CASSLFSLATYNEQFF
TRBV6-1 CASSDGLNQPQHF
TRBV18 CASSPPTLNYGYTF
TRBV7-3 CASSLSGSFLNEQFF
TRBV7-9 CASSLGTRTGNTF
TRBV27 CASSLGLGSTDTQYF
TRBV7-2 CASSLAGTGGHGYTF
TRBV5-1 CASSLGTGGMFTDTQYF
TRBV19 CASSFGRGGYEQYF
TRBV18 CASSPGQGAQYF
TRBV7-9 CASSLAGGRGANVLTF
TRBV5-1 CASSLEPTTGGNIQYF
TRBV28 CASRGSLGQGVYEQYF
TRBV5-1 CASSVDSAAKNIQYF
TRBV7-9 CASSDRDRGNEQFF
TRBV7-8 CASSGVGQGIYGYTF
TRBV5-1 CASSTLAGGSGDTQYF
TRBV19 CASTWGGNTEAFF
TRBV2 CASRGLAVEQYF
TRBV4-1 CASSQEWASGSTDTQYF
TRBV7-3 CASSLGLAGPSLANEQFF
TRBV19 CASSKSGTSGRTYEQYF
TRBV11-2 CASSPQALAGGQFF
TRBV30 CAWKVGGGDIQYF
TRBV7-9 CASREYRDEQYF
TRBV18 CASSPSEGSTYEQYF
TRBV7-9 CASSEQDSNQPQHF
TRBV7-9 CASSLTRDRGYEQYF
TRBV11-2 CASSLLQETQYF
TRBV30 CAWSVRVGPSRAEAFF
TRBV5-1 CASSMGLAGRTNTGELFF
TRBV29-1 CSVLNGGGVHEQFF
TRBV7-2 CASSPQTAFYGYTF
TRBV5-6 CASSPGQGVTGELFF